The 23 T cell receptor beta chains listed next were all sequenced from one sample in a study of blood T cells in healthy people across ages. PCR was performed a second time for roughly 7 to 12 cycles using a sample-barcoded 5' primer and a J-beta primer mix. In TCRdb, the 5' RACE reads were re-called with MiXCR into one record per CDR3 protein. The sample has roughly 550,000 distinct CDR3 sequences; nearly 25% are singletons. The data also belong to a second study, concerning T cells of mothers and their children.

The sequencing input was blood. The receptor set was obtained from a boy between 10 and 17 years old in good health.

There are a few counts of this clonotype. V gene TRBV7-9 combines with J gene TRBJ1-4; no reliable D call. Germline values: CDR1 SEHNR, CDR2 FQNEAQ (reference sequence). This CDR3 is 13 amino acids long. Trimming pared 11 bases from V and 5 bases from J, leaving 15 bases between. The CDR3: CAVGGDRNEKLFF. The CDR3 DNA reads TGTGCCGTGGGCGGGGATAGAAATGAAAAACTGTTTTTT.

This clonotype was seen at least ten times. V is TRBV12-3 or TRBV12-4 and J is TRBJ2-7, with a weak D call TRBD2 (6 bases). V was trimmed by 6 bases and J by 3 bases, leaving 15 bases between them. The CDR3 totals 14 residues. This chain's CDR3 is CASSPWGDFYEQYF. In DNA, the CDR3 is TGTGCCAGCAGCCCCTGGGGGGACTTCTACGAGCAGTACTTC.

The CDR3 region is CASGLGQKNEKLFF. In DNA form, the CDR3 reads TGTGCTAGTGGTTTGGGACAGAAAAATGAAAAACTGTTTTTT. The chain links TRBV12-5 to TRBJ1-4; possible D gene TRBD1, 5 bases. In germline, CDR1 is LGHNT, CDR2 FRNRAP. Trimming removed 1 base from V and 5 bases from J, with 8 bases in between. CDR3 size: 14 residues.

The chain has TRBV20-1 and TRBJ1-1; D is perhaps TRBD1 (5 bases). The CDR3 sequence is 15 residues long. The germline CDR1 and CDR2 sequences are DFQATT and SNEGSKA (reference sequence). Trimming stripped 3 bases from V and 2 bases from J, with 16 bases between. The CDR3 DNA reads TGCAGTGCTAGGGTGGTCGGGACGGATAACACTGAAGCTTTCTTT. Translation gives CSARVVGTDNTEAFF.

This clonotype was observed a few times. CDR3 sequence reads: CASSPPDRGGEKLFF. The CDR3 DNA sequence: TGTGCCAGCAGTCCCCCGGACAGGGGGGGTGAAAAACTGTTTTTT. The V gene is TRBV28, the J gene TRBJ1-4; TRBD1 matches at 10 bases. CDR3 length: 15 residues. V dropped 5 bases and J dropped 7; count of bases not matched to a gene: 7. From germline, CDR1 is MDHEN and CDR2 SYDVKM.

This clonotype was seen a few times. The J gene is TRBJ2-2, the V gene TRBV5-5; possibly TRBD2 for D (5 bases). This CDR3 is 15 amino acids long. V was pared by 1 base and J by 5 bases, with 12 bases between. Germline CDR1 SGHKS, CDR2 YYEKEE (reference sequence). CDR3 bases: TGTGCCAGCAGCTTGAGAGGGTTAGGGACCGGGGAGCTGTTTTTT. The encoded protein is CASSLRGLGTGELFF.

This chain uses TRBV4-1 with TRBJ1-1, with 9 positions matching TRBD1. This CDR3 region has 17 residues. Looked up from germline, CDR1 is MGHRA and CDR2 is YSYEKL. V trimming: 3 bases; J trimming: 4 bases; junction bases outside the gene matches: 12. The CDR3, as DNA: TGCGCCAGCAGCCAGGGACAGGGAAACCCGTCCTCCACTGAAGCTTTCTTT. Amino acids: CASSQGQGNPSSTEAFF.

The gene calls are TRBV20-1 and TRBJ2-7, with D possibly being TRBD1 (6 bases). Germline CDR1 is DFQATT and CDR2 is SNEGSKA (reference sequence). The CDR3 has 13 residues. The V end lost 3 bases, the J end lost 5 bases, and 14 bases lay between the germline ends. The CDR3 DNA reads as TGCAGTGCTAGCGAAACAGGGATCAACGAGCAGTACTTC. Its protein is CSASETGINEQYF.

The J gene is TRBJ1-1, the V gene TRBV12-3 or TRBV12-4, with 12 bases lining up with TRBD1. V shed 7 bases, J shed 0 bases, and the junction held 9 bases outside the gene matches. CDR3 length equals 17 residues. This CDR3 reads CASTPGTGGGVNTEAFF. The CDR3 DNA is TGTGCCAGCACACCCGGGACAGGGGGCGGCGTGAACACTGAAGCTTTCTTT.

This clonotype was counted only a few times. This rearrangement joins TRBV29-1 to TRBJ2-7; perhaps D is TRBD1 or TRBD2 (5 bases each). The V and J ends lost 3 bases and 0 bases respectively, with 18 bases between them. CDR1 is SQVTM, CDR2 ANQGSEA, per germline. The CDR3 is made up of 16 amino acids. The CDR3: CSVERRRGDYSYEQYF. The DNA of the CDR3 is TGCAGCGTTGAGAGGCGTCGAGGGGATTACTCCTACGAGCAGTACTTC.

This clonotype has at least ten counts. The chain has TRBV27 and TRBJ2-5, with TRBD1 identical over 7 bases. Germline CDR1 MNHEY, CDR2 SMNVEV (reference sequence). J lost 2 bases, V lost 4 bases, and 4 bases had no gene match. The CDR3 contains 14 residues. The CDR3 region has the DNA TGTGCCAGCAGTTCGACAGGGTGGCAAGAGACCCAGTACTTC. Protein sequence: CASSSTGWQETQYF.

V gene TRBV20-1 combines with J gene TRBJ2-5; tentatively, D is TRBD2 (5 bases). The CDR3 runs to 13 residues. Germline values: CDR1 DFQATT, CDR2 SNEGSKA (reference sequence). The V end lost 1 base, the J end lost 3 bases, and 9 bases lay between the germline ends. CDR3 amino acids: CSARAFGEETQYF. For the CDR3, the DNA is TGCAGTGCTAGAGCTTTCGGGGAAGAGACCCAGTACTTC.

The V gene is TRBV9, the J gene TRBJ2-4; 7 bases map to TRBD2. The CDR3 runs 14 residues. The germline CDR1 and CDR2 sequences are SGDLS and YYNGEE. With 0 bases clipped from V and 8 bases from J, the junction kept 5 bases outside the gene matches. The CDR3 nucleotides are TGTGCCAGCAGCGTAGGAGGGGAGGGTTACATTCAGTACTTC. Its protein is CASSVGGEGYIQYF. The whole variable domain, filled in from reference TRBV9 and TRBJ2-4, reads DSGVTQTPKHLITATGQRVTLRCSPRSGDLSVYWYQQSLDQGLQFLIQYYNGEERAKGNILERFSAQQFPDLHSELNLSSLELGDSALYFCASSVGGEGYIQYFGAGTRLSVL.

This clonotype was counted between two and nine times. The rearrangement uses TRBV28 and TRBJ1-2; 9 bases line up with TRBD1. The CDR3 has 14 amino acids. With 1 base clipped from V and 8 bases from J, the junction kept 5 bases outside the gene matches. Germline loops: CDR1 MDHEN, CDR2 SYDVKM. For the CDR3, the DNA is TGTGCCAGCAGTTTATCGGGACAGGGTAACGGCTACACCTTC. It codes for CASSLSGQGNGYTF.

This clonotype was counted a few times. The V and J genes are TRBV2 and TRBJ2-1; D not resolved. V lost 7 bases, J lost 7 bases, and 14 bases lay in between. Germline V gene data show CDR1 as SNHLY and CDR2 as FYNNEI. The CDR3 sequence is 13 residues long. CDR3 residues: CASMAFPENEQFF. The CDR3 DNA follows: TGTGCCAGCATGGCTTTTCCCGAGAATGAGCAGTTCTTC.

The genes are TRBV4-3 and TRBJ2-3, with TRBD2 matching 13 bases. This CDR3 region has 20 residues. With 0 bases clipped from V and 0 bases from J, the junction kept 9 bases outside the gene matches. From germline, CDR1 is LGHNA and CDR2 YSLEER. CDR3 sequence (DNA): TGCGCCAGCAGCCAAGATTCGACTAGCGGGGGGTTTGGAAGCACAGATACGCAGTATTTT. Translation: CASSQDSTSGGFGSTDTQYF.

This clonotype was recorded a few times. This sequence joins TRBV9 and TRBJ2-1; D is unresolved. Trimming removed 0 bases at V and 5 bases at J, with 6 bases between. The CDR3 length is 13 residues. CDR1 and CDR2 from the germline V gene are SGDLS and YYNGEE. The CDR3 DNA reads TGTGCCAGCAGCGTAGGTGGAAACAATGAGCAGTTCTTC. Residues: CASSVGGNNEQFF.

This clonotype has a handful of counts. V usage is TRBV29-1 and J usage is TRBJ1-1, with 8 positions matching TRBD1. The junction had 5 bases not matched to a gene; V was cut back by 6 bases and J by 2 bases. The germline V gene encodes CDR1 SQVTM and CDR2 ANQGSEA. The CDR3 sequence is 13 residues long. CDR3 DNA sequence: TGCAGCGTAGTAGGGACAGGAAACACTGAAGCTTTCTTT. Residues: CSVVGTGNTEAFF.

This sequence joins TRBV20-1 and TRBJ1-4, with 8 bases identical to TRBD1. With 4 bases clipped from V and 8 bases from J, the junction kept 9 bases outside the gene matches. Germline V lookup: CDR1 DFQATT, CDR2 SNEGSKA (reference sequence). CDR3 length equals 14 residues. For the CDR3, the DNA is TGCAGTGCTACTAACAGGGGGTCCGGGGAAAAACTGTTTTTT. Amino acid sequence: CSATNRGSGEKLFF.

This clonotype came up many times. The chain's CDR3 is CASSQSVGFFVYEQYF. The CDR3 DNA is TGTGCCAGCAGCCAAAGTGTGGGATTTTTCGTCTACGAGCAGTACTTC. The V and J genes are TRBV3-1 and TRBJ2-5; D is ambiguous. The end of the DNA aligns better with TRBJ2-7, so the J call may be wrong. The CDR3 spans 16 residues. The germline gives CDR1 LGHDT, CDR2 YNNKEL (reference sequence).

This clonotype was detected a few times. CDR3 loop: CSARPAGRGVPSNTEAFF. The DNA for the CDR3 is TGCAGTGCTAGGCCCGCGGGGAGGGGGGTCCCCTCGAACACTGAAGCTTTCTTT. This sequence joins TRBV20-1 and TRBJ1-1; D may be TRBD1 (6 bases). Germline V gene sequence: CDR1 DFQATT, CDR2 SNEGSKA (reference sequence). The germline V and J ends were trimmed by 3 bases and 1 base, with 24 bases remaining between them. The CDR3 totals 18 residues.

The chain links TRBV11-2 to TRBJ2-1, with a possible D match to TRBD2 (6 bases). Germline-derived CDR1 and CDR2 are SGHAT and FQNNGV. V lost 0 bases, J lost 4 bases, and 10 bases lay in between. The CDR3 has 15 amino acids. This chain's CDR3 is CASSLDGRQYNEQFF. The DNA of the CDR3 is TGTGCCAGCAGCTTAGACGGGAGACAGTACAATGAGCAGTTCTTC.

The chain links TRBV7-9 to TRBJ1-2, with D tentatively TRBD1 (5 bases). The germline V gene has CDR1 SEHNR and CDR2 FQNEAQ (reference sequence). V lost 0 bases to trimming and J lost 7 bases, with 18 bases between them. The CDR3 spans 16 residues. The CDR3 sequence: CASSLAGVEGLGGYTF. CDR3 bases: TGTGCCAGCAGCTTAGCGGGGGTGGAGGGCCTTGGTGGCTACACCTTC.